The source of this TCR beta chain is a study of CD8 T cells in Susac syndrome (dated by TCRdb to the late 2010s). In terms of the full investigation: Repertoire sequencing was used to test whether CD8+ T cell activation and differentiation in Susac syndrome was antigen driven. The clonality of the CD8+ T cell repertoire was compared across about a dozen healthy donors, around 14 Susac syndrome patients and 15 multiple sclerosis patients.

Peripheral blood CD8+ and CD4+ T cells from healthy donors, Susac syndrome patients and multiple sclerosis patients were profiled by high-throughput TCR beta sequencing. The multiple sclerosis controls were treatment-naive patients whose relapsing-remitting disease, either stable or active, fulfilled the revised McDonald criteria. CD8+ TEMRA cells were enriched by FACS, while bulk CD8+ and CD4+ T cells were purified by magnetic negative isolation. Blood was drawn into EDTA tubes, processed within 24 hours, and PBMCs were isolated by density gradient centrifugation. PBMCs intended for TCR sequencing were cryopreserved in liquid nitrogen and were subsequently thawed in a 37 degrees C water bath. Purity of sorted or isolated CD4+, CD8+ and CD8+ TEMRA cells was at least 90%. From cysteine to phenylalanine, the CDR3 is 15 amino acids long. This entry keeps only the CDR3 DNA: 45 bases, framed from base 1. CDR1 and CDR2, per the germline V gene (reference sequence), are LNHDA and SQIVND. V loses 5 bases at its end and J loses 1 base; junction bases beyond the gene matches: 7.

Broader findings and caveats from the paper: The number of individuals in the TCR sequencing and HLA analysis was acknowledged as relatively small.

RNA was extracted using the RNeasy kit, and about 0.45 to 1 ug of the RNA was reverse transcribed with random hexamers. TCR beta CDR3 regions were amplified with the immunoSEQ multiplex PCR assay covering 54 Vbeta and 13 Jbeta segments. PCR amplification bias was corrected using a synthetic template baseline for primer optimization and computational correction. The published analysis was carried out like this. Reads were annotated to V, D and J genes per IMGT and analyzed with immunoSEQ Analyzer, keeping only productive sequences. To calculate clonality, Shannon entropy was normalized by log2 of the number of productive unique sequences and then subtracted from one. For each patient and control, public and private clones were evaluated among the 100 most prevalent clones. Susac-specific clones were defined as absent from healthy and MS cohorts, around 970 published viral clones and other ImmuneACCESS disease sequences. TCRdb reprocessed the public reads (quality trimming at Q25 with fastp, clone calling with MiXCR) and kept in-frame beta chains. Rows merge per CDR3 protein into single entries with the most common DNA and genes. Clone size and V and J calls follow TCRdb, not the original study. The sample includes about 300,000 distinct CDR3 sequences, with 65% to 90% observed a single time. Approximately 0.2% of the sample lies in the top ten.

This clonotype was picked up one time. Its recognized antigen is unknown. Per-base qualities were not stored, and no clone one base away is much larger. Weak support is all one read offers. The sequenced sample consisted of CD8+ T cells from PBMCs. This TCR was sampled from a human donor with multiple sclerosis. Rearrangement joined TRBV19 to TRBJ1-1, with 7 middle bases fitting TRBD1. In nucleotide form, the sequence is TGTGCCAGTAGTCAGCGGGCAGGGGGGAACACTGAAGCTTTCTTT. This sequence encodes CASSQRAGGNTEAFF.